The T cell receptor (beta chain) described here comes from a study of cytomegalovirus exposure and HLA in healthy donors. General observations from the study: In vitro assays verified that a few CMV-associated chains recognized CMV antigens specifically. Overall, around 160 TCR beta chains were annotated as cytomegalovirus-associated. Some V segments (TRBV6-2 and TRBV6-3 among them) were excluded as indistinguishable. Per published accounts, TCR beta sequences correctly predicted the HLA-A and HLA-B alleles of most subjects.

The PCR made use of 60 Vbeta and 13 Jbeta primers. Sequenced by immunoSEQ multiplex PCR; TCRdb stores in-frame clones only, minus some. In the table there are about 130,000 clones, around 8.5% of which are singletons. Details on this clone: The antigen is undetermined. The germline gene is not matched at one end of the junction; a read error may be the cause.

The CDR3 has 11 residues. Germline V gene sequence: CDR1 SNHLY, CDR2 FYNNEI. The sample was PBMCs. This clonotype originated in a middle-aged man in good health and CMV-seronegative. This chain links TRBV2 with TRBJ1-1; D ambiguous. The CDR3 loop is CASREVVGAFF. In nucleotides, the CDR3 is TGTGCCAGCAGAGAAGTAGTCGGAGCTTTCTTT.